This T cell receptor (beta chain) was identified in a study of shared clonotypes between healthy human individuals. Study at large: The donors, a couple of women and a few men, were aged 18 to 49.

Assay: immunoSEQ multiplex PCR; the TCRdb copy retains only in-frame clones and omits some. The profile shows about 1,900,000 clones, just under 95% of them singletons. Germline CDR1 and CDR2: SNHLY and FYNNEI. The V segment lost 3 bases and the J segment 6 bases; nucleotides outside the gene matches: 9. CDR3 length equals 16 residues. CD8 cells classed as naive were CD45RO-negative and positively selected for CCR7, excluding terminally differentiated effector memory CD45RA+ cells. The receptor's source is a man between 18 and 29 years old in good health. The sample taken for sequencing was naive CD8+ T cells sorted from blood. The chain links TRBV2 to TRBJ1-5, with 9 bases aligning to TRBD1. CDR3 in DNA: TGTGCCAGCAGTGATAGGGGACAGGGTTGGACTCAGCCCCAGCATTTT. This codes for CASSDRGQGWTQPQHF.